The following is a TCR beta chain sequence with its context. Its antigen is unknown. TCRdb re-analysed the 5' RACE reads in MiXCR, keeping a single row per CDR3 protein. The sample has a few hundred thousand distinct CDR3 sequences, more than 20% seen once. The sample originates from a study of T-cell memory formation after mild COVID-19. About the research overall: TCR clusters mostly belonged to single donors. Study-level findings and limits: Cross-reactive memory seemingly joined, as some responding clones were found in pre-infection memory.

Germline lookup yields CDR1 MGHDK and CDR2 SYGVNS. V was shortened by 4 bases and J by 5 bases, with 9 bases between the two germline ends. The length of the CDR3 is 14 residues. The clonotype was recovered from an adult woman who had mild COVID-19 (a few samples of this study predate the infection). Cell type and time point are not known. Sequenced input: PBMCs or a T cell subset sorted from them (not recorded which). J is TRBJ1-6 and V is TRBV25-1, with a tentative D call TRBD1 (6 bases). The CDR3 nucleotides are TGTGCCAGCAGTGGGGCAGGGGATAATTCACCCCTCCACTTT. This sequence encodes CASSGAGDNSPLHF. The whole variable domain, remainder taken from reference TRBV25-1 and TRBJ1-6, is EADIYQTPRYLVIGTGKKITLECSQTMGHDKMYWYQQDPGMELHLIHYSYGVNSTEKGDLSSESTVSRIRTEHFPLTLESARPSHTSQYLCASSGAGDNSPLHFGNGTRLTVT.